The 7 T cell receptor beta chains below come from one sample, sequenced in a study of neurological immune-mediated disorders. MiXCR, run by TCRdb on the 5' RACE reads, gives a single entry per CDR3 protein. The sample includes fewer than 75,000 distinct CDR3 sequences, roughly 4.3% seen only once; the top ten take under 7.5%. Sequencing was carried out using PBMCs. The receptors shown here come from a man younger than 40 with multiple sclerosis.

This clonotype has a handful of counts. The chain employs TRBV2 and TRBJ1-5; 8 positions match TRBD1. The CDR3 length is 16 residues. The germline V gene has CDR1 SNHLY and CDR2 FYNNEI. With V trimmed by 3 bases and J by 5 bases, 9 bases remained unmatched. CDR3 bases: TGTGCCAGCAGTGAGGTCTGGGACAGGTCCCATCAGCCCCAGCATTTT. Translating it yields CASSEVWDRSHQPQHF.

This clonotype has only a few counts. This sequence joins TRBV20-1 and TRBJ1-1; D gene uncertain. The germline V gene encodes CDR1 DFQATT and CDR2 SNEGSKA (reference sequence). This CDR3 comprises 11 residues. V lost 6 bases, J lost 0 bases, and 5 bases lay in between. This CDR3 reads CSAPMNTEAFF. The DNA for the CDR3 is TGCAGTGCCCCGATGAACACTGAAGCTTTCTTT.

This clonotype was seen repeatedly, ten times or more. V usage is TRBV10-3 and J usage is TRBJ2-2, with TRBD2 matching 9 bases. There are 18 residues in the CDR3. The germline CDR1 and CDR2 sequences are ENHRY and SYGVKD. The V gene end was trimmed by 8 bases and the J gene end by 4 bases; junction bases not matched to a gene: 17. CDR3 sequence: CAIENGERAGGGTGELFF. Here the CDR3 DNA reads TGTGCCATCGAGAATGGAGAGCGAGCGGGGGGTGGCACCGGGGAGCTGTTTTTT.

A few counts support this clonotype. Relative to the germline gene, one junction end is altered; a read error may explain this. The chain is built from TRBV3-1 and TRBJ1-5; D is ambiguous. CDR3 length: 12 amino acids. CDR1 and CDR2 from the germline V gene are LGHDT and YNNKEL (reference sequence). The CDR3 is CASSRSNQPQNF. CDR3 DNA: TGTGCCAGCAGCCGCAGCAATCAGCCCCAGAATTTT.

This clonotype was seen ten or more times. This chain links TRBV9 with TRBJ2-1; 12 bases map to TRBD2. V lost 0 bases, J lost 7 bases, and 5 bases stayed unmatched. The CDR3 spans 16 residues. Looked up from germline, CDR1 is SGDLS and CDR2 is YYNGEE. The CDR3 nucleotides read TGTGCCAGCAGCGTAGGTTCTAGCGGGGGGGTGAATGAGCAGTTCTTC. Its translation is CASSVGSSGGVNEQFF.

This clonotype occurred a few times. This chain's CDR3 is CASSEAARDTQYF. Here the CDR3 DNA reads TGTGCCAGCAGCGAGGCAGCCCGGGATACGCAGTATTTT. The chain couples TRBV7-6 to TRBJ2-3, with D unresolved. This CDR3 contains 13 residues. Per germline, CDR1 SGHVS and CDR2 FNYEAQ. The germline V and J ends were trimmed by 5 bases and 6 bases, with 12 bases remaining between them.

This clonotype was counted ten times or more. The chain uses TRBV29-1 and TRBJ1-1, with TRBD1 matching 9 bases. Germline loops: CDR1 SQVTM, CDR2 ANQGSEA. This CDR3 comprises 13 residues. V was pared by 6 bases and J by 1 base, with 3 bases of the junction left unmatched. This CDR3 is CSVHRGQNTEAFF. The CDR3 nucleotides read TGCAGCGTACACAGGGGGCAGAACACTGAAGCTTTCTTT.